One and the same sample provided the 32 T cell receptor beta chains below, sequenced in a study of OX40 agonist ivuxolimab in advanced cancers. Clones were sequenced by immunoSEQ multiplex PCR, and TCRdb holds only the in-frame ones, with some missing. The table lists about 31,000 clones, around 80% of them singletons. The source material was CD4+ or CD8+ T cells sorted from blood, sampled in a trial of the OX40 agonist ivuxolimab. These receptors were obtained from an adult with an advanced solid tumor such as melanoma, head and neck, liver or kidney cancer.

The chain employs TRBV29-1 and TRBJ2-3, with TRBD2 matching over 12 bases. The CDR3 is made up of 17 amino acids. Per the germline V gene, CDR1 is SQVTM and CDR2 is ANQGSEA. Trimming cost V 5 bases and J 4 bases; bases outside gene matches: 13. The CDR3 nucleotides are TGCAGCGTTTCTGCTAGCGGGGGGGCGTTCGTATCAGATACGCAGTATTTT. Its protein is CSVSASGGAFVSDTQYF.

In DNA form, the CDR3 reads TGTGCCTTAACCGGGACATTGGGAAGAGAAGAGACCCAGTACTTC. Translated, it gives CALTGTLGREETQYF. The chain joins TRBV21-1 to TRBJ2-5; the table's D call, TRBD1, was not checked against the DNA. TRBV21-1 is described as a pseudogene. CDR3 size: 15 residues.

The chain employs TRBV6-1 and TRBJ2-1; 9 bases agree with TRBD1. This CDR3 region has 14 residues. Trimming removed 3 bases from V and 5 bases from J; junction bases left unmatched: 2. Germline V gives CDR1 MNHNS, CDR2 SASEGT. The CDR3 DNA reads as TGTGCCAGCAGTGAGGGACAGGGCCACAATGAGCAGTTCTTC. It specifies CASSEGQGHNEQFF.

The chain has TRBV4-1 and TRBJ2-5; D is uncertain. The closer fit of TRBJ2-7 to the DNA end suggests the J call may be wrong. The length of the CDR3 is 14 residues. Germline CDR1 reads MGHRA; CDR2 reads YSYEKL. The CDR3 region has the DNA TGCGCCAGCAGCCAAGGCGTGGCAGTCTACGAGCAGTACTTC. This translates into CASSQGVAVYEQYF.

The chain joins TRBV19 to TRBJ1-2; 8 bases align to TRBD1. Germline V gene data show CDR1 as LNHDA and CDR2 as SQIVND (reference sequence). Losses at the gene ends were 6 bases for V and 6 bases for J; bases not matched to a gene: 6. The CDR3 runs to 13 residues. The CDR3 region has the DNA TGTGCCAGTAGGTGGGCAGGGGGCCATGGCTACACCTTC. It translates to CASRWAGGHGYTF.

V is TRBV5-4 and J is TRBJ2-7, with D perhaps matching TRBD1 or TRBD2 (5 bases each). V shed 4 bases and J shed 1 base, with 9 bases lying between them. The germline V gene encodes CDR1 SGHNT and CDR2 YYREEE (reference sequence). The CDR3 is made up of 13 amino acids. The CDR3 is CASSQGRSYEQYF. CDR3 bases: TGTGCCAGCAGCCAGGGACGGTCCTACGAGCAGTACTTC.

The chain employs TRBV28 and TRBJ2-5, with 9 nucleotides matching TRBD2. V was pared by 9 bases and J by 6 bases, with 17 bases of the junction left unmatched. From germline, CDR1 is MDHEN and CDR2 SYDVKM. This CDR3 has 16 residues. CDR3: CASSRRGLASIKTQYF. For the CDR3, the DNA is TGTGCCAGTAGCCGGAGAGGACTAGCGAGCATAAAGACCCAGTACTTC.

DNA of the CDR3: TGCAGCGTTGGGAACTTCGCCTACGAGCAGTACTTC. Its protein product is CSVGNFAYEQYF. The rearrangement links TRBV29-1 to TRBJ2-5; D gene ambiguous. The J call could be wrong; TRBJ2-7 is a better fit for the DNA end. The CDR3 contains 12 residues. CDR1 and CDR2 from the germline V gene are SQVTM and ANQGSEA.

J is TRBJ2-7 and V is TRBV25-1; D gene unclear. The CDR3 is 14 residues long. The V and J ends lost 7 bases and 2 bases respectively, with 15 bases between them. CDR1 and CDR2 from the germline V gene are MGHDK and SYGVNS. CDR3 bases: TGTGCCAGCAAATCTGACCTAGGGACCTACGAGCAGTACTTC. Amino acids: CASKSDLGTYEQYF.

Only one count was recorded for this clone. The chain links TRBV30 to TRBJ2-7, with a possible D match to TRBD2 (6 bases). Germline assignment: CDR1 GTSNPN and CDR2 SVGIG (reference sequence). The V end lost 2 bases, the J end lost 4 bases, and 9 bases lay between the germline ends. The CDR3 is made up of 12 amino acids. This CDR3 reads CAWSRGIYEQYF. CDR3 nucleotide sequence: TGTGCCTGGAGTCGGGGGATATACGAGCAGTACTTC.

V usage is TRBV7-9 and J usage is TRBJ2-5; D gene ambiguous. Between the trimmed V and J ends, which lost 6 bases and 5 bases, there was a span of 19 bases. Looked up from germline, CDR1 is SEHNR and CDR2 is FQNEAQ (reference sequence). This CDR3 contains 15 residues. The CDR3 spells CASRPPPRFGETQYF. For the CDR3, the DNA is TGTGCCAGCAGGCCCCCCCCGAGATTCGGGGAGACCCAGTACTTC.

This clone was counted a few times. CDR3 in DNA: TGTGCCAGCAGCTTTTACACCGGGGCGGACGAGCAGTACTTC. Its protein product is CASSFYTGADEQYF. V and J are TRBV7-9 and TRBJ2-7, with D perhaps matching TRBD1 or TRBD2 (5 bases each). Looked up from germline, CDR1 is SEHNR and CDR2 is FQNEAQ (reference sequence). The CDR3 runs 14 residues. V was cut by 3 bases and J by 5 bases, with 14 bases left in between.

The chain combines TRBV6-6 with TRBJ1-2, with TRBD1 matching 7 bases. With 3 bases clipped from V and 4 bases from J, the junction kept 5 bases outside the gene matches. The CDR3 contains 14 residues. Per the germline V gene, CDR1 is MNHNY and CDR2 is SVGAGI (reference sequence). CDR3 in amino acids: CASSYETGSYGYTF. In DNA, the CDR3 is TGTGCCAGCAGTTATGAGACAGGGTCCTATGGCTACACCTTC.

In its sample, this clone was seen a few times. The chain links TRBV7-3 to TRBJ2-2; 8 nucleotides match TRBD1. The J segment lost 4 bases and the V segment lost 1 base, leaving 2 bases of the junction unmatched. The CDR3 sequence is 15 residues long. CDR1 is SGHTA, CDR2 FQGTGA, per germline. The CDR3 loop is CASSLRQGSTGELFF. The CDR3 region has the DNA TGTGCCAGCAGCTTAAGACAGGGGAGCACCGGGGAGCTGTTTTTT.

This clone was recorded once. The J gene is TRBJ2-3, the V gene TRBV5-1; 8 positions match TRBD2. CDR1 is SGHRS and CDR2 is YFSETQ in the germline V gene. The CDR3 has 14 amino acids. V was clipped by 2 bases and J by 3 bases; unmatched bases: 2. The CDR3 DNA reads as TGCGCCAGCAGCTTAGCGGGAGTAACAGATACGCAGTATTTT. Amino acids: CASSLAGVTDTQYF.

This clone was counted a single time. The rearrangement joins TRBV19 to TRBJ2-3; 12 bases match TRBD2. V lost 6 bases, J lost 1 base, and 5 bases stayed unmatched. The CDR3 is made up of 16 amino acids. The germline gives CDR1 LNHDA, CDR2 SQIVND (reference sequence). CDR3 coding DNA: TGTGCCAGTAGCCGAGGACTAGCGGGGCGCACAGATACGCAGTATTTT. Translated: CASSRGLAGRTDTQYF.

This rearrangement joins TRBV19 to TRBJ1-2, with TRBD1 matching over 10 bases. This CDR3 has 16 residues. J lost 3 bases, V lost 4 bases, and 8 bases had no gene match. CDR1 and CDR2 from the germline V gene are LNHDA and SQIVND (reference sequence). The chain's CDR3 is CASSTETGGVDYGYTF. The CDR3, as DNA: TGTGCCAGTAGTACGGAGACAGGGGGCGTCGACTATGGCTACACCTTC.

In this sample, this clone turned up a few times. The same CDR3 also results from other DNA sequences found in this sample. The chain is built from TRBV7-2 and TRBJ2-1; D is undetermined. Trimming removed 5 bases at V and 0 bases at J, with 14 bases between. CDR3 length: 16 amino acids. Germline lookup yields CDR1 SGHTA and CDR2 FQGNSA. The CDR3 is CASSNRASSSYNEQFF. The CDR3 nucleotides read TGTGCCAGCAGCAACCGGGCTTCAAGCTCCTACAATGAGCAGTTCTTC.

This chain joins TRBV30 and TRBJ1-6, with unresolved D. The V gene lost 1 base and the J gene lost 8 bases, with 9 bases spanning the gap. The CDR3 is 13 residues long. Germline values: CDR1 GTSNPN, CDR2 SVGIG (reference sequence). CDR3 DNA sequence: TGTGCCTGGAGTGGGGGTGGCTATTCACCCCTCCACTTT. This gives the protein CAWSGGGYSPLHF.

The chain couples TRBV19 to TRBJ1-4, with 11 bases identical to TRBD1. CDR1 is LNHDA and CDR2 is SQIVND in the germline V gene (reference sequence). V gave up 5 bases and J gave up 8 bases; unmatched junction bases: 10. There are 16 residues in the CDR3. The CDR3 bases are TGTGCCAGTAGTTTCCGACCGGGACAGGGGGACGAAAAACTGTTTTTT. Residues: CASSFRPGQGDEKLFF.

The CDR3: CASSSRFTASDEQYF. CDR3 DNA sequence: TGTGCCAGCAGCTCGCGATTCACGGCCTCTGACGAGCAGTACTTC. The chain is built from TRBV7-9 and TRBJ2-7; D remains ambiguous. Germline V gene lookup returns CDR1 SEHNR and CDR2 FQNEAQ (reference sequence). The CDR3 is made up of 15 amino acids. Trimming removed 4 bases from V and 5 bases from J, with 18 bases in between.

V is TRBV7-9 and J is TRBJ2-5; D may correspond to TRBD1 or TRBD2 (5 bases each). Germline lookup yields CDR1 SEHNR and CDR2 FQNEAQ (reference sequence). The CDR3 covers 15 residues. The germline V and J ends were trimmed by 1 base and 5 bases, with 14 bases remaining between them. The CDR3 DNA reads TGTGCCAGCAGCTTAGATGGGACGGGGTGGGAGACCCAGTACTTC. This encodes CASSLDGTGWETQYF. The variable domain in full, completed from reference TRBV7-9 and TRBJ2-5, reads DTGVSQNPRHKITKRGQNVTFRCDPISEHNRLYWYRQTLGQGPEFLTYFQNEAQLEKSRLLSDRFSAERPKGSFSTLEIQRTEQGDSAMYLCASSLDGTGWETQYFGPGTRLLVL.

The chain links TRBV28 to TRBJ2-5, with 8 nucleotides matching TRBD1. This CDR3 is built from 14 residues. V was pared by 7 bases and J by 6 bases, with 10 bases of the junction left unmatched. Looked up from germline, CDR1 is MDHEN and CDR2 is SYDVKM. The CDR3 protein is CASIPPGGRKTQYF. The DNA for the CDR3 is TGTGCCAGCATCCCACCAGGGGGCCGGAAGACCCAGTACTTC.

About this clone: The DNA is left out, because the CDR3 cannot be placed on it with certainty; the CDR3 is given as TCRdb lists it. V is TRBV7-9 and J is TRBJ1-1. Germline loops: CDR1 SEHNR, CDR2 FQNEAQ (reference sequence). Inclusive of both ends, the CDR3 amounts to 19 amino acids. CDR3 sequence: CASSLKMPGKTIGGLKLSF.

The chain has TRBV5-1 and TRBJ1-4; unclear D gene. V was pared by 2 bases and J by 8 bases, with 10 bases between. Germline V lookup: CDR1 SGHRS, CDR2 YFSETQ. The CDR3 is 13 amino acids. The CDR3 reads CASSFKGSEKLFF. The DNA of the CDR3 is TGCGCCAGCAGCTTTAAAGGCTCCGAAAAACTGTTTTTT.

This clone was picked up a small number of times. In nucleotides, the CDR3 is TGTGCCAGCAGCCCCCAGGCCGGGGTAGGCGAAAAACTGTTTTTT. Protein: CASSPQAGVGEKLFF. The chain employs TRBV9 and TRBJ1-4; no firm D call. This CDR3 has 15 amino acids. Looked up from germline, CDR1 is SGDLS and CDR2 is YYNGEE. V gave up 4 bases and J gave up 8 bases, with 18 bases separating them.

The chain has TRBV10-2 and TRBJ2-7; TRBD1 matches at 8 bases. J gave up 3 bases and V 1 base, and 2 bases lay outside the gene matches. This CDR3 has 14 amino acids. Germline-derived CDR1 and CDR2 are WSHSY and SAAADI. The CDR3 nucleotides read TGCGCCAGCAGTGAGTTGACAGGGGTCTACGAGCAGTACTTC. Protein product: CASSELTGVYEQYF.

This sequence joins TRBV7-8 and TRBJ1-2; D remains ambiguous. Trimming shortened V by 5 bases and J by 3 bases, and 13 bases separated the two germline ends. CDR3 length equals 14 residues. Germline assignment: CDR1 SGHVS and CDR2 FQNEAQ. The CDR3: CASSPQWEHYGYTF. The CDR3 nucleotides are TGTGCCAGCAGCCCTCAATGGGAGCACTATGGCTACACCTTC.

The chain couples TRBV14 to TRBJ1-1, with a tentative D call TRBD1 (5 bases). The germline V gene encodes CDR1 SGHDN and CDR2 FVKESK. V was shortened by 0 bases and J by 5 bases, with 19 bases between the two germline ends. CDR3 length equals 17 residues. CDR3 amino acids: CASSQDPRIHGGTEAFF. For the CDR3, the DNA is TGTGCCAGCAGCCAAGATCCCCGGATCCATGGGGGAACTGAAGCTTTCTTT.

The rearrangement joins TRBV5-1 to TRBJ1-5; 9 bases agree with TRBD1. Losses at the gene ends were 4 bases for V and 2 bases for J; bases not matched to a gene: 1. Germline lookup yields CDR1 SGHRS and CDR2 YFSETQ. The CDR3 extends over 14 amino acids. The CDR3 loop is CASSRTGGNQPQHF. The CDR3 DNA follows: TGCGCCAGCAGCAGGACAGGGGGCAATCAGCCCCAGCATTTT.

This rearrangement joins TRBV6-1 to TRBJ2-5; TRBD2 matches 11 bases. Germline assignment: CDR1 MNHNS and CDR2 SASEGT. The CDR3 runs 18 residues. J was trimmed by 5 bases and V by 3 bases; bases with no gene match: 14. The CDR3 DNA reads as TGTGCCAGCAGTGAGCAAGCTAGCGGGGGGTATTTTGTTGAGACCCAGTACTTC. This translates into CASSEQASGGYFVETQYF.

The CDR3 loop is CASSERWRRRSYEQYF. CDR3 DNA sequence: TGTGCCAGCAGTGAAAGGTGGCGTCGGCGGTCCTACGAGCAGTACTTC. The V and J genes are TRBV25-1 and TRBJ2-7; D is unclear. Germline CDR1 is MGHDK and CDR2 is SYGVNS. The V gene lost 2 bases and the J gene lost 1 base, with 15 bases spanning the gap. The CDR3 runs 16 residues.